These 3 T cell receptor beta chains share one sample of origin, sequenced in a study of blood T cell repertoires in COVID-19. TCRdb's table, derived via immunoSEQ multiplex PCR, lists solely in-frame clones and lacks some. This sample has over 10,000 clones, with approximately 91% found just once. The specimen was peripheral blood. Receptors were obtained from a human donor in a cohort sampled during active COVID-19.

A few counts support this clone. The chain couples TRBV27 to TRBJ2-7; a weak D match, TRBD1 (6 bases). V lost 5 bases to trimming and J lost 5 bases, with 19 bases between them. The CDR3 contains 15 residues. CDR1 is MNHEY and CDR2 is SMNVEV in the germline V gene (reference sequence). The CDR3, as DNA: TGTGCCAGCAGTCCCCAGACAGGCTACTCGGACGAGCAGTACTTC. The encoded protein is CASSPQTGYSDEQYF.

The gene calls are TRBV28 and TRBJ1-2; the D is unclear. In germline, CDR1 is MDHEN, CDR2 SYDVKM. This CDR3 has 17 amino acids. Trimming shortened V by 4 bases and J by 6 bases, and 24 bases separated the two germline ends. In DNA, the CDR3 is TGTGCCAGCAGTTCGCTTACGGCGACGGTTAACGGGGATGGCTACACCTTC. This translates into CASSSLTATVNGDGYTF.

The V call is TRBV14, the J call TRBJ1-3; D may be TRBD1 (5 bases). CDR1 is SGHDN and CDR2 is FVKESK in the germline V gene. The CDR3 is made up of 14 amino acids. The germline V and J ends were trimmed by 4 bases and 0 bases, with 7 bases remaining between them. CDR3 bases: TGTGCCAGCAGCCCAGGACACTCTGGAAACACCATATATTTT. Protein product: CASSPGHSGNTIYF.